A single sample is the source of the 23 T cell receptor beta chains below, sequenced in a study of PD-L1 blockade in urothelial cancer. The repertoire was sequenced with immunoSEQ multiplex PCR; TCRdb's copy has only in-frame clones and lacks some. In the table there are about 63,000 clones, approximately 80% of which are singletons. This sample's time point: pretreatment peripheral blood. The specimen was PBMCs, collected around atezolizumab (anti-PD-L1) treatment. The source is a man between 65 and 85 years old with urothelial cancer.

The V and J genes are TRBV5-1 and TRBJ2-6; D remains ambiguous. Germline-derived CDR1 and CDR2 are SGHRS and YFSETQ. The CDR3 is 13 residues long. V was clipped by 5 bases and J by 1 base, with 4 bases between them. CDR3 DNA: TGCGCCAGCAGTCCTTCTGGGGCCAACGTCCTGACTTTC. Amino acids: CASSPSGANVLTF.

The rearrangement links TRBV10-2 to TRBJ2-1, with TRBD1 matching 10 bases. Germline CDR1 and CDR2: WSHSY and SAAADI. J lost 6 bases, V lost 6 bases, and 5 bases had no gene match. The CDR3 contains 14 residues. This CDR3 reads CASRSGTGVNEQFF. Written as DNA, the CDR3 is TGCGCCAGCAGATCCGGGACAGGGGTCAATGAGCAGTTCTTC.

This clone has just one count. The CDR3, as DNA: TGCGCCAGCAGCCCGGTAGAGGTTCGCAATGAGCAGTTCTTC. Its translation is CASSPVEVRNEQFF. V is TRBV5-1 and J is TRBJ2-1; D is unclear. This CDR3 comprises 14 residues. Between the trimmed V and J ends, which lost 4 bases and 6 bases, there was a span of 14 bases. Germline V lookup: CDR1 SGHRS, CDR2 YFSETQ.

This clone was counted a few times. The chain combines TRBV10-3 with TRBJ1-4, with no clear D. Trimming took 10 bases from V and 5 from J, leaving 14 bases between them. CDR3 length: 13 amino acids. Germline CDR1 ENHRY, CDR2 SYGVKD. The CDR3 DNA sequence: TGTGCCACGAGTAGAGGTAAAAATGAAAAACTGTTTTTT. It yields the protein CATSRGKNEKLFF.

This chain's CDR3 is CASSPGTGLTSGANVLTF. Here the CDR3 DNA reads TGTGCCAGCAGCCCGGGGACAGGGCTGACCTCTGGGGCCAACGTCCTGACTTTC. The chain is built from TRBV7-9 and TRBJ2-6, with 9 bases fitting TRBD1. Looked up from germline, CDR1 is SEHNR and CDR2 is FQNEAQ (reference sequence). V was clipped by 5 bases and J by 0 bases; unmatched bases: 8. CDR3 length equals 18 residues.

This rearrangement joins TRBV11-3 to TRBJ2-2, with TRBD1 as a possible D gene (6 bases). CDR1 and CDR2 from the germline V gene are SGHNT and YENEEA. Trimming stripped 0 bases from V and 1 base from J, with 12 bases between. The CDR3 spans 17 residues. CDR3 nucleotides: TGTGCCAGCAGCTTAGATATGGGACAAGAGAACACCGGGGAGCTGTTTTTT. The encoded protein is CASSLDMGQENTGELFF.

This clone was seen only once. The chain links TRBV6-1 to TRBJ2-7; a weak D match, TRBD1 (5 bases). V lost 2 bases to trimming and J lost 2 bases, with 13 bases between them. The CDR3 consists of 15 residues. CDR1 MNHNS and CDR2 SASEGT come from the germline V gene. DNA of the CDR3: TGTGCCAGCAGTGAAACCACAGGCAGGGCCTACGAGCAGTACTTC. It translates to CASSETTGRAYEQYF.

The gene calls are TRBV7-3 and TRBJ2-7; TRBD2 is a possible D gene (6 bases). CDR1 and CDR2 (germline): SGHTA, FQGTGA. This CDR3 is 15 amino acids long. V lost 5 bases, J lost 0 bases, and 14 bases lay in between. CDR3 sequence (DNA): TGTGCCAGCAGCCTTGATGGGGGGTACTCCTACGAGCAGTACTTC. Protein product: CASSLDGGYSYEQYF.

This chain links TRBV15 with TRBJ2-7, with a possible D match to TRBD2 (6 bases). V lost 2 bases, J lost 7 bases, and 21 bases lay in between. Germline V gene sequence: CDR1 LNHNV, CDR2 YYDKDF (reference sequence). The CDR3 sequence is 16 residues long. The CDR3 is CATSRTPAGFPWEQYF. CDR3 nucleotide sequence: TGTGCCACCAGCAGAACTCCAGCGGGTTTCCCTTGGGAGCAGTACTTC. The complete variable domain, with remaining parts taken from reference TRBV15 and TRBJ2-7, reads DAMVIQNPRYQVTQFGKPVTLSCSQTLNHNVMYWYQQKSSQAPKLLFHYYDKDFNNEADTPDNFQSRRPNTSFCFLDIRSPGLGDTAMYLCATSRTPAGFPWEQYFGPGTRLTVT.

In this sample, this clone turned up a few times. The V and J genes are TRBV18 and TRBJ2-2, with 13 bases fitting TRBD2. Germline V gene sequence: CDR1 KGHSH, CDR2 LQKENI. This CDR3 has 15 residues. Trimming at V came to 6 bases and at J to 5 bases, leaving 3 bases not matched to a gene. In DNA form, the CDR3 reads TGTGCCAGCTCGGGGACTAGCGGGAAGACCGGGGAGCTGTTTTTT. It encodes CASSGTSGKTGELFF.

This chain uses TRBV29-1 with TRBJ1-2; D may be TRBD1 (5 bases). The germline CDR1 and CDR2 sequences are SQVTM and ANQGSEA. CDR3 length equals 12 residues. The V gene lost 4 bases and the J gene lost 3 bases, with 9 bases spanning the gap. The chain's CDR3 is CSVGVGDYGYTF. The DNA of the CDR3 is TGCAGCGTTGGGGTAGGGGACTATGGCTACACCTTC.

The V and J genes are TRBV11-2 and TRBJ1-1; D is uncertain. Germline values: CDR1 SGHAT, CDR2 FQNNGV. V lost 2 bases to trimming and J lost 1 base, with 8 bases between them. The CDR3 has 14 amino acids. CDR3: CASSLYNRNTEAFF. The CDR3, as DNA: TGTGCCAGCAGCTTATACAACAGGAACACTGAAGCTTTCTTT. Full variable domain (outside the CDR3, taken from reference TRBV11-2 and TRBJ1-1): EAGVAQSPRYKIIEKRQSVAFWCNPISGHATLYWYQQILGQGPKLLIQFQNNGVVDDSQLPKDRFSAERLKGVDSTLKIQPAKLEDSAVYLCASSLYNRNTEAFFGQGTRLTVV.

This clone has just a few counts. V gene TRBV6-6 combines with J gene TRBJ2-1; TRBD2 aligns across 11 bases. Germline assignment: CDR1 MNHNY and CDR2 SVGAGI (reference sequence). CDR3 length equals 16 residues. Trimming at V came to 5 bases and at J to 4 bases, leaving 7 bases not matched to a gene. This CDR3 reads CASSKEGTSGYNEQFF. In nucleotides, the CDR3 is TGTGCCAGCAGTAAAGAGGGGACTAGCGGATACAATGAGCAGTTCTTC.

The chain's CDR3 is CASGLESYNEQFF. The DNA for the CDR3 is TGTGCCTCAGGACTAGAATCCTACAATGAGCAGTTCTTC. V and J are TRBV30 and TRBJ2-1; 7 bases agree with TRBD2. This CDR3 is 13 amino acids long. CDR1 and CDR2 from the germline V gene are GTSNPN and SVGIG (reference sequence). V lost 7 bases to trimming and J lost 1 base; unmatched junction nucleotides: 4.

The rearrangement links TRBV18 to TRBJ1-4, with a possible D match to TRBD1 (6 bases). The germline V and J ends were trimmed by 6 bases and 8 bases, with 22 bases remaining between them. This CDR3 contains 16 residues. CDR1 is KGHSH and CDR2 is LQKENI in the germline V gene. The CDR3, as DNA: TGTGCCAGCTCCCCCATCGGGGGGCAAAGTAGCGAAAAACTGTTTTTT. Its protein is CASSPIGGQSSEKLFF.

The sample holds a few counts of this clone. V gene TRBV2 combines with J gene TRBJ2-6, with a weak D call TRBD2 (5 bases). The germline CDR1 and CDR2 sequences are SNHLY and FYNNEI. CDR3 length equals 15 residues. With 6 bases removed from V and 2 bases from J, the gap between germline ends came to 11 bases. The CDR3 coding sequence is TGTGCCAGCAGGGATGCGGGCACTGGGGCCAACGTCCTGACTTTC. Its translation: CASRDAGTGANVLTF.

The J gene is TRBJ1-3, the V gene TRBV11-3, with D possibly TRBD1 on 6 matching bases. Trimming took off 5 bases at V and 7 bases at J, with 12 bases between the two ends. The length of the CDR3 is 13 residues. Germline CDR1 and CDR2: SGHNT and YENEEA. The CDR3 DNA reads TGTGCCAGCAGCCATGGACAGTGGAACACCATATATTTT. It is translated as CASSHGQWNTIYF.

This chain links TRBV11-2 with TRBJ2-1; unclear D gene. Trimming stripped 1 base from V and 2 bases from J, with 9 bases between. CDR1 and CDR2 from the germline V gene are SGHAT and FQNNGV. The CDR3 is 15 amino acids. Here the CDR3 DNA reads TGTGCCAGCAGCTTAGTTCCCACTCCCTACAATGAGCAGTTCTTC. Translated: CASSLVPTPYNEQFF.

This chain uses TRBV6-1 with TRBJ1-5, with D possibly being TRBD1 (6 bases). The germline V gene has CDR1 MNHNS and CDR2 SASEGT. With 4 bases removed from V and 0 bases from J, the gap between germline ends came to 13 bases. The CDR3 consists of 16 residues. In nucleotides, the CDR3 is TGTGCCAGCAGTGTAACTGACAGGTATAGCAATCAGCCCCAGCATTTT. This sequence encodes CASSVTDRYSNQPQHF.

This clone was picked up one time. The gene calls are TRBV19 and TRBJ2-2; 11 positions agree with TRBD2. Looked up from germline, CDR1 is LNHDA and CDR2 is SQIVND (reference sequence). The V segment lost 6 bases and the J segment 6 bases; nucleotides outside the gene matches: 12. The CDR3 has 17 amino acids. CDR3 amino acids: CASRPGTSGGRAGELFF. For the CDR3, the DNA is TGTGCCAGTAGGCCCGGGACTAGCGGAGGGCGGGCCGGGGAGCTGTTTTTT.

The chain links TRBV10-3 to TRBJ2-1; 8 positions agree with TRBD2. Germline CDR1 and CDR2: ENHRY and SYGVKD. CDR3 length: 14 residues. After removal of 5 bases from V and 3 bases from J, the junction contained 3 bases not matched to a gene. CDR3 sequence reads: CAISSGSVYNEQFF. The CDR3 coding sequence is TGTGCCATCAGTAGCGGGAGTGTCTACAATGAGCAGTTCTTC.

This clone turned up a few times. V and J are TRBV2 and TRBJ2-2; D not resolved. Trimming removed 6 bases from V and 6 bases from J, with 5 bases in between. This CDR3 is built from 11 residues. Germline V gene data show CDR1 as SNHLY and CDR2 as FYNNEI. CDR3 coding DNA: TGTGCCAGCAGATACTCCGGGGAGCTGTTTTTT. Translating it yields CASRYSGELFF.

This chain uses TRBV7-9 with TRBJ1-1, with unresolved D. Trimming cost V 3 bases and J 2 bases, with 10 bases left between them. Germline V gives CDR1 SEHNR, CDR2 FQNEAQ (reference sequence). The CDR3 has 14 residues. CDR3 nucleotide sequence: TGTGCCAGCAGCTTCCGGGTCCCTAACACTGAAGCTTTCTTT. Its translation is CASSFRVPNTEAFF. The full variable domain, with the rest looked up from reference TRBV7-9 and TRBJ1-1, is DTGVSQNPRHKITKRGQNVTFRCDPISEHNRLYWYRQTLGQGPEFLTYFQNEAQLEKSRLLSDRFSAERPKGSFSTLEIQRTEQGDSAMYLCASSFRVPNTEAFFGQGTRLTVV.